This T cell receptor (beta chain) was documented in a study of OX40 agonist ivuxolimab in advanced cancers. For the study at large: Each patient was given ivuxolimab into a vein every 2 weeks, at 0.01 to 10 mg/kg. Cohort: about 82% men, mean age about 62, aged about 20 to 90.

Sequencing used immunoSEQ multiplex PCR; TCRdb keeps in-frame clones, though not all of them. The table has about 61,000 clones, approximately 81% seen once; the top ten hold around 0.47%. A word on this clone: Its cognate antigen is unknown.

V was clipped by 3 bases and J by 2 bases; unmatched bases: 3. The CDR3 extends over 15 amino acids. Germline lookup yields CDR1 LNHDA and CDR2 SQIVND (reference sequence). General observations from the study: Near-lowest levels of clonal expansion characterized partial responders at 0.1-3.0 mg/kg. Clonal expansion by week 6 occurred in CD4+ and CD8+ blood T cells (at 0.1 to 3.0 mg/kg).

The chain recombines TRBV19 with TRBJ2-2, with 7 positions matching TRBD2. The receptor was derived from an adult with an advanced solid tumor such as melanoma, head and neck, liver or kidney cancer. Sequenced here: CD4+ or CD8+ T cells sorted from blood, sampled in a trial of the OX40 agonist ivuxolimab. The CDR3 DNA reads as TGTGCCAGTAGTATGAGGGGACTAAACACCGGGGAGCTGTTTTTT. This translates into CASSMRGLNTGELFF. Complete variable domain (other parts from reference TRBV19 and TRBJ2-2): DGGITQSPKYLFRKEGQNVTLSCEQNLNHDAMYWYRQDPGQGLRLIYYSQIVNDFQKGDIAEGYSVSREKKESFPLTVTSAQKNPTAFYLCASSMRGLNTGELFFGEGSRLTVL.